The present T cell receptor (beta chain) was sequenced within a study of blood T cell repertoires in COVID-19. Study context: Acute-phase and convalescent COVID-19 samples originated in the United States, Italy and Spain. T cells, B-cell-depleted T cells, or PBMCs provided the cDNA or gDNA that served as material.

How the authors handled the data: Researchers report that nucleated cell counts were estimated from reference gene primer amplification. Here immunoSEQ multiplex PCR was the method, and the copy in TCRdb shows in-frame clones only, minus some. Clone size and V and J calls were adopted from that table, with D and trimming inferred from the DNA. This table has about 42,000 clones, about 82% appearing once. The CDR3 extends over 14 amino acids. Trimming cost V 5 bases and J 2 bases; bases outside gene matches: 2. CDR1 is SNHLY and CDR2 is FYNNEI in the germline V gene. The specimen sequenced was peripheral blood. The chain carries TRBV2 and TRBJ1-5, with 8 bases matching TRBD1. The clonotype was recovered from a man aged 50 or older with active COVID-19. CDR3 nucleotides: TGTGCCAGCAGTCCGGACAGGGGCAATCAGCCCCAGCATTTT. It specifies CASSPDRGNQPQHF.